This T cell receptor beta chain was recorded in a study of blood T cell repertoires in COVID-19. CDR1 LGHDT and CDR2 YNNKEL come from the germline V gene (reference sequence). This CDR3 spans 14 amino acids. With 5 bases clipped from V and 8 bases from J, the junction kept 7 bases outside the gene matches. How the authors handled the data: Nucleated cell number was recorded as an estimate derived from reference gene primer amplification. Repertoires were generated with immunoSEQ multiplex PCR, while TCRdb's copy carries only in-frame clones and drops some. V and J calls plus clone size are reproduced from that table; the DNA served to infer D and trimming. Counted here are hundreds of thousands of clones, about 83% occurring once; the ten biggest clones make up roughly 2%. The age range of participants was about 18 to 100 years, with residence in under 30 US areas. Participants had their cohort set by participant-reported clinical history. The study counted Cohort 3 donors as recovered given two negative PCRs, clearance, or symptom resolution.

The clonotype originates from a woman in her fifties or sixties who had recovered from COVID-19. The sample comprised PBMCs or T cells enriched from blood (not recorded which). The V and J genes are TRBV3-1 (or the pseudogene TRBV3-2) and TRBJ2-1; 9 bases fit TRBD2. CDR3 residues: CASSFAGGDDEQFF. CDR3 bases: TGTGCCAGCAGCTTCGCGGGGGGGGACGATGAGCAGTTCTTC.